This T cell receptor (beta chain) was recorded in a study of cytomegalovirus exposure and HLA in healthy donors. Study context: Out of about 180 million T cells, an earlier analysis found more than 95 million unique TCR beta sequences in total.

In the case of this clone: Antigen specificity is unknown.

Primers for the PCR totalled 60 Vbeta and 13 Jbeta. Clones were read by immunoSEQ multiplex PCR, and TCRdb kept only the in-frame ones, dropping some. Recorded for this sample: roughly 50,000 clones. This CDR3 has 11 amino acids. The germline CDR1 and CDR2 sequences are SGHTS and YDEGEE. The ends were cut back, 7 bases at V and 7 bases at J, with 12 bases in the middle. Study-wide findings and caveats: As confirmed in vitro, three CMV-associated chains were specific for CMV antigens.

The sequenced sample was PBMCs. This TCR came from a woman aged 40 to 50 in good health and CMV-seronegative. V and J are TRBV5-8 and TRBJ2-7; D possibly corresponds to TRBD1 (6 bases). This CDR3 is CASVRGWEQYF. CDR3 nucleotides: TGTGCCAGCGTCAGGGGTTGGGAGCAGTACTTC.